This TCR beta chain was identified during a study of CD8+ T cells in alopecia areata. Treatment indicated: oral pan-JAK inhibitor, 5-10 mg twice daily. Samples from alopecia areata patients were lesional scalp punch biopsies and peripheral blood. It was cDNA, reverse transcribed from extracted RNA, that served as the sequencing template. TCRdb's table, derived via immunoSEQ multiplex PCR, lists solely in-frame clones and lacks some. The sample carries some 190,000 clones, around 65% recorded once. The ends were cut back, 1 base at V and 2 bases at J, with 18 bases in the middle. The germline CDR1 and CDR2 sequences are SGHDT and YYEEEE. There are 17 residues in the CDR3. The study's findings and limits: For lesional scalp, especially alopecia totalis/universalis, clonality was higher than in normal scalp.

Comment on this clone: What it recognizes is unknown.

The material sequenced was CD4+ T cells sorted from blood, taken at roughly week 45, from a patient treated with tofacitinib. The clonotype was recovered from a human donor with alopecia areata. The chain recombines TRBV5-6 with TRBJ2-5; weak D call: TRBD2 (6 bases). The CDR3 spells CASSLTPGEIYQETQYF. The CDR3 region has the DNA TGTGCCAGCAGCTTGACCCCGGGGGAAATTTATCAAGAGACCCAGTACTTC. The full variable domain, rest sourced from reference TRBV5-6 and TRBJ2-5, is DAGVTQSPTHLIKTRGQQVTLRCSPKSGHDTVSWYQQALGQGPQFIFQYYEEEERQRGNFPDRFSGHQFPNYSSELNVNALLLGDSALYLCASSLTPGEIYQETQYFGPGTRLLVL.